The 12 T cell receptor beta chains given below trace back to one sample, sequenced in a study of spatial heterogeneity in lung cancer. TCRdb reanalysed the 5' RACE reads using MiXCR and keeps one entry per CDR3 protein. The sample has 26,000 or so distinct CDR3 sequences, around 13% seen once. This sample's time point: sample taken at primary tumor resection. In each case, whole RNA from tumor, nontumor lung or frozen PBMC was sequenced unsorted. Sequences were derived from PBMCs, sampled at surgery. These receptors all stem from a female donor with early-stage non-small cell lung cancer.

The chain combines TRBV28 with TRBJ1-5; D is ambiguous. Trimming cost V 8 bases and J 4 bases, with 6 bases left between them. CDR3 length: 11 residues. Germline values: CDR1 MDHEN, CDR2 SYDVKM. In DNA form, the CDR3 reads TGTGCCAGCCTGGGAAATCAGCCCCAGCATTTT. Protein sequence: CASLGNQPQHF.

This clonotype was counted at least ten times. V usage is TRBV3-1 and J usage is TRBJ1-3; D is unclear. This CDR3 has 16 amino acids. Looked up from germline, CDR1 is LGHDT and CDR2 is YNNKEL (reference sequence). V gave up 5 bases and J gave up 1 base, with 15 bases separating them. For the CDR3, the DNA is TGTGCCAGCAGCAAGAGGTTTGACGCTTCTGGAAACACCATATATTTT. Its protein is CASSKRFDASGNTIYF.

This clonotype was seen a few times. The J gene is TRBJ1-2, the V gene TRBV20-1; unclear D gene. Looked up from germline, CDR1 is DFQATT and CDR2 is SNEGSKA (reference sequence). The CDR3 extends over 14 amino acids. The V end was cut by 6 bases, the J end by 3 bases, with 17 bases between. The CDR3 bases are TGCAGTGCCCACGTCGGGGTAGACTACTATGGCTACACCTTC. It specifies CSAHVGVDYYGYTF.

This clonotype was counted many times. CDR3 nucleotides: TGCGCCAGCAGCCAAGAGCCAGGGGTCCCCTCCTACGAGCAGTACTTC. It translates to CASSQEPGVPSYEQYF. V is TRBV4-1 and J is TRBJ2-7, with D perhaps TRBD1 (6 bases). Looked up from germline, CDR1 is MGHRA and CDR2 is YSYEKL. V lost 0 bases and J lost 0, with 12 bases in between. The CDR3 has 16 amino acids.

This clonotype was recorded at least ten times. V usage is TRBV11-2 and J usage is TRBJ2-1; the match to TRBD2 covers 12 bases. V trimming: 5 bases; J trimming: 0 bases; junction bases outside the gene matches: 17. Germline CDR1 is SGHAT and CDR2 is FQNNGV. The CDR3 is made up of 21 amino acids. CDR3 bases: TGTGCCAGCAGCCCAAGGGGGGTAGGGACTAGCGGGCCGAGCTCCTACAATGAGCAGTTCTTC. Translated, it gives CASSPRGVGTSGPSSYNEQFF.

The table lists this clonotype with many counts. This sequence joins TRBV12-3 or TRBV12-4 and TRBJ1-5; D is ambiguous. Trimming pared 5 bases from V and 4 bases from J, leaving 9 bases between. The length of the CDR3 is 13 residues. The CDR3 here is CASSPSGNQPQHF. The CDR3 nucleotides read TGTGCCAGCAGTCCATCAGGAAATCAGCCCCAGCATTTT.

This clonotype was picked up many times. The rearrangement uses TRBV6-5 and TRBJ2-3; D call uncertain. This CDR3 is built from 14 residues. V lost 2 bases and J 4 bases, leaving 10 bases between the germline ends. Per the germline V gene, CDR1 is MNHEY and CDR2 is SVGAGI. CDR3 region: CASSYGGEADTQYF. The CDR3 nucleotides read TGTGCCAGCAGTTACGGTGGTGAGGCAGATACGCAGTATTTT.

This sequence joins TRBV30 and TRBJ2-3, with D uncertain. Deletions cut 4 bases from V and 5 bases from J, with 16 bases between. CDR3 length equals 14 residues. Germline V gene lookup returns CDR1 GTSNPN and CDR2 SVGIG (reference sequence). This CDR3 is CAWNWLGRGDTQYF. In DNA form, the CDR3 reads TGTGCCTGGAACTGGCTAGGCCGCGGAGATACGCAGTATTTT.

The chain couples TRBV7-2 to TRBJ2-3, with TRBD2 identical over 8 bases. This CDR3 is built from 15 residues. Germline trimming cut 3 bases from V and 6 bases from J; bases unmatched to any gene: 8. From germline, CDR1 is SGHTA and CDR2 FQGNSA. The CDR3 protein is CASSFGGGISDTQYF. The CDR3 DNA sequence: TGTGCCAGCAGCTTTGGCGGGGGGATTTCGGATACGCAGTATTTT.

V and J are TRBV28 and TRBJ2-6, with TRBD2 as a possible D gene (5 bases). Germline V lookup: CDR1 MDHEN, CDR2 SYDVKM. V gave up 10 bases and J gave up 2 bases, with 9 bases separating them. The CDR3 contains 13 residues. The CDR3 coding sequence is TGTGCCACCGAGACTACTGGGGCCAACGTCCTGACTTTC. Amino acid sequence: CATETTGANVLTF.

Many counts were recorded for this clonotype. This sequence joins TRBV27 and TRBJ2-1; 13 bases agree with TRBD2. With 4 bases clipped from V and 9 bases from J, the junction kept 3 bases outside the gene matches. The CDR3 contains 14 residues. Per the germline V gene, CDR1 is MNHEY and CDR2 is SMNVEV (reference sequence). CDR3 amino acids: CASSSGTSGIEQFF. The CDR3 DNA is TGTGCCAGCAGTTCCGGGACTAGCGGGATTGAGCAGTTCTTC.

This clonotype came up many times. CDR3 sequence (DNA): TGTGCCAGCACCCCAGGGGCAGGCGCCCAATACAATGAGCAGTTCTTC. This codes for CASTPGAGAQYNEQFF. The rearrangement uses TRBV11-1 and TRBJ2-1; D is possibly TRBD1 (6 bases). Trimming removed 7 bases at V and 4 bases at J, with 20 bases between. The CDR3 loop spans 16 amino acids. Germline lookup yields CDR1 SGHAT and CDR2 FQDESV (reference sequence).